The TCR beta chain under discussion was sequenced for a study of blood T cell dynamics during melanoma immunotherapy. Study overall: Standard first-line treatment here was pembrolizumab or nivolumab plus ipilimumab in metastatic melanoma.

The method was immunoSEQ multiplex PCR; TCRdb's version includes in-frame clones alone and lacks a portion of them. This sample has roughly 10,000 clones, with 80% to 90% found just once. The CDR3 spans 14 residues. The germline V and J ends were trimmed by 5 bases and 1 base, with 12 bases remaining between them. Germline V gives CDR1 SGDLS, CDR2 YYNGEE. This sample's time point: pre-treatment baseline. Response was assessed by RECIST 1.1 at 12 weeks, except a couple of rapid progressors. Patients with prior systemic cancer treatment, concomitant immunosuppressants, or other active malignancies were excluded.

Here the sequenced sample was blood, taken from a patient treated with checkpoint blockade. The receptor's source is a human donor with melanoma. The J gene is TRBJ2-5, the V gene TRBV9; D might be TRBD1 or TRBD2, each matching 6 bases. The CDR3 DNA reads as TGTGCCAGCAGTGAGGGGGGACTCCAAGAGACCCAGTACTTC. It translates to CASSEGGLQETQYF. Variable domain in full (rest from reference TRBV9 and TRBJ2-5): DSGVTQTPKHLITATGQRVTLRCSPRSGDLSVYWYQQSLDQGLQFLIQYYNGEERAKGNILERFSAQQFPDLHSELNLSSLELGDSALYFCASSEGGLQETQYFGPGTRLLVL.